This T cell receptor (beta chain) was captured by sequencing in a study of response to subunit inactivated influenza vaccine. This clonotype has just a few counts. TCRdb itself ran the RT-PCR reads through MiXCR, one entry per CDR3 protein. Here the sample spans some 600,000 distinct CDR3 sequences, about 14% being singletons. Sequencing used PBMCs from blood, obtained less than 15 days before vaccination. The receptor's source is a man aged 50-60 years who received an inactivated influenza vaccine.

As DNA, the CDR3 is TGTGCCAGCAGTGCTCGCGGGACAGGGGTAGGCGAGCAGTACTTC. Its translation: CASSARGTGVGEQYF. The rearrangement joins TRBV6-1 to TRBJ2-7; 10 bases align to TRBD1. Germline V CDR1 and CDR2: MNHNS, SASEGT. V shed 4 bases, J shed 6 bases, and the junction held 9 bases outside the gene matches. CDR3 length: 15 residues.